The present T cell receptor (beta chain) was sequenced within a study of T cells after yellow fever vaccination. Study-level information: Some fractions had low cell numbers, and these were prepared with SMART-Seq v4 Ultra Low Input. Overall study results and limits: In post-booster samples, most primary-vaccination clones reappeared (roughly 96% CD4, nearly 90% CD8). Only a small proportion of the clonotypes turned up in both the CD4 and the CD8 compartments, likely arising from convergent recombination.

As TCR cDNA was made by 5'RACE template switching, a universal primer site and UMIs were added. A single record per CDR3 protein comes from TCRdb applying MiXCR to the 5' RACE reads. The sample lists 29,000 or so distinct CDR3 sequences; 5% to 6% were seen once. The CDR3 loop spans 13 amino acids. CDR1 and CDR2 (germline): DFQATT, SNEGSKA (reference sequence). The ends were cut back, 4 bases at V and 2 bases at J, with 9 bases in the middle. This clonotype counts as medium-sized. Its antigen is currently unknown. The chain employs TRBV20-1 and TRBJ2-1; no reliable D call. The sequence was obtained from a man aged 25 to 40 who received the YFV17D yellow fever vaccine. The specimen was CD8+ T cells sorted from PBMCs, collected 10 days after the yellow fever booster vaccination. CDR3 region: CSAKSYTYNEQFF. The CDR3 DNA sequence: TGCAGTGCTAAGAGCTATACCTACAATGAGCAGTTCTTC.